These T cell receptor beta chains were read from a single sample in a study of circulating CD8 cells and anti-PD-1 response in melanoma. Using its own MiXCR run on the reads, TCRdb lists one record per CDR3 protein. This sample has 350 to 450 distinct CDR3 sequences, with over 9% found just once. This specimen consisted of CD8+ T cells from PBMCs, obtained at baseline or after one month of anti-PD-1 therapy (not recorded which). These receptors were obtained from a human donor with melanoma. Each CDR3 is given with its conserved first and last residue. D genes are given only for firm matches. The size entry is marked missing in some rows and otherwise reads once, few, many or a size class.

TRBV19	medium-sized	TRBJ1-2	NA	CASSMMGPWDGYTF	TGTGCCAGTAGTATGATGGGACCCTGGGATGGCTACACCTTC
TRBV27	few	TRBJ2-5	NA	CASQETQYF	TGTGCCAGCCAAGAGACCCAGTACTTC
TRBV27	large	TRBJ2-7	NA	CASRDTDSSYEQYF	TGTGCCAGCAGGGATACAGACAGCTCCTACGAGCAGTACTTC
TRBV12-3/TRBV12-4	medium-sized	TRBJ1-2	TRBD1	CASSLTGDRTYGYTF	TGTGCCAGCAGTTTGACAGGGGACCGGACCTATGGCTACACCTTC
TRBV5-8	few	TRBJ2-7	TRBD1	CASSPWTGVVGEQYF	TGTGCCAGCAGCCCATGGACAGGGGTTGTGGGGGAGCAGTACTTC
TRBV7-6	medium-sized	TRBJ2-1	TRBD2	CASSLKGTSGGSGWEQFF	TGTGCCAGCAGCTTAAAGGGGACTAGCGGGGGCTCGGGTTGGGAGCAGTTCTTC
TRBV4-3	medium-sized	TRBJ2-2	NA	CASSLSGGTNTGELFF	TGCGCCAGCAGCCTATCTGGGGGAACGAACACCGGGGAGCTGTTTTTT
TRBV12-3/TRBV12-4	medium-sized	TRBJ2-1	NA	CASSLSRIHEQFF	TGTGCCAGCAGTTTATCTAGAATCCATGAGCAGTTCTTC
TRBV7-2	medium-sized	TRBJ2-3	NA	CASSLDLYVDTQYF	TGTGCCAGCAGCTTAGACCTATATGTAGATACGCAGTATTTT
TRBV28	NA	TRBJ2-7	TRBD2	CASSLLAGAYEQYF	TGTGCCAGCAGTTTACTAGCGGGAGCCTACGAGCAGTACTTC
TRBV11-2	large	TRBJ2-3	TRBD2	CASSRTSGSTDTQYF	TGTGCCAGCAGCCGGACTAGCGGTAGCACAGATACGCAGTATTTT
TRBV11-2	large	TRBJ2-3	TRBD2	CASSSGLAGAGTDTQYF	TGTGCCAGCAGCTCCGGACTAGCGGGGGCCGGCACAGATACGCAGTATTTT
TRBV5-6	medium-sized	TRBJ2-5	NA	CASSLTSQETQYF	TGTGCCAGCAGCTTGACTAGTCAAGAGACCCAGTACTTC
TRBV7-2	medium-sized	TRBJ2-7	NA	CASSLGQGSSYEQYF	TGTGCCAGCAGCTTAGGCCAGGGGAGCTCCTACGAGCAGTACTTC
TRBV4-3	large	TRBJ2-7	NA	CASSQVAHSYEQYF	TGCGCCAGCAGCCAAGTGGCCCACTCCTACGAGCAGTACTTC
TRBV12-3/TRBV12-4	medium-sized	TRBJ1-3	NA	CASSFLGVAGNTIYF	TGTGCCAGCAGTTTTCTGGGGGTGGCTGGAAACACCATATATTTT
TRBV2	medium-sized	TRBJ2-7	TRBD2	CASSDLPRGTSGGLSYEQYF	TGTGCCAGCAGTGACCTCCCGAGGGGGACTAGCGGGGGCCTTTCCTACGAGCAGTACTTC
TRBV4-1	large	TRBJ2-2	NA	CASSQASTVNTGELFF	TGCGCCAGCAGCCAAGCTTCAACAGTGAACACCGGGGAGCTGTTTTTT
TRBV27	NA	TRBJ1-5	NA	CASSYTKSNQPQHF	TGTGCCAGCAGTTACACAAAGAGCAATCAGCCCCAGCATTTT
TRBV18	medium-sized	TRBJ2-7	NA	CASSPYSASDRKYEQYF	TGTGCCAGCTCACCATACAGCGCGTCGGACAGAAAATACGAGCAGTACTTC
TRBV24-1	few	TRBJ2-3	NA	CATGRRGSSTDTQYF	TGTGCCACCGGGAGAAGGGGCAGTAGCACAGATACGCAGTATTTT
TRBV30	medium-sized	TRBJ1-2	NA	CAWDSNYGYTF	TGTGCCTGGGATAGTAACTATGGCTACACCTTC
TRBV7-2	NA	TRBJ2-7	NA	CASSEGHYEQYF	TGTGCCAGCAGCGAGGGTCACTACGAGCAGTACTTC
TRBV7-9	NA	TRBJ2-2	NA	CASSLSDRVKVRTGELFF	TGTGCCAGCAGCTTATCGGATAGGGTGAAAGTTCGCACCGGGGAGCTGTTTTTT
TRBV10-3	large	TRBJ1-1	NA	CAISESLSLKAFF	TGTGCCATCAGTGAGTCATTGAGTTTAAAGGCTTTCTTT
TRBV6-2/TRBV6-3	medium-sized	TRBJ2-3	NA	CASSASDTQYF	TGTGCCAGCAGTGCCTCAGATACGCAGTATTTT